A selection of T cell receptor beta chains follows, all from one sample in a study of blood T cells in healthy people across ages. TCRdb ran MiXCR on the 5' RACE reads and lists one entry per CDR3 protein. The data hold some 1.1 million distinct CDR3 sequences, with under 40% observed a single time. The source material was blood. These receptors came from a man aged 18 to 29 in good health. CDR3s include the opening cysteine and the closing phenylalanine or tryptophan. Fields, in order: clone size, J gene, V gene, D gene, CDR3 protein, CDR3 DNA. A D gene is named only where the DNA matches it firmly. The size field is filled for only some rows; it gives once, few, many or a size class.

clone_size: .
j_call: TRBJ1-2
v_call: TRBV3-1
d_call: TRBD1
cdr3_aa: CASSSWTGGVYGYTF
cdr3_nt: TGTGCCAGCAGCTCTTGGACAGGGGGTGTCTATGGCTACACCTTC

clone_size: .
j_call: TRBJ1-4
v_call: TRBV7-2
d_call: .
cdr3_aa: CASSLNAPTGKLFF
cdr3_nt: TGTGCCAGCAGCTTAAACGCACCAACGGGAAAACTGTTTTTT

clone_size: .
j_call: TRBJ1-5
v_call: TRBV27
d_call: .
cdr3_aa: CANPFVKGLQPQHF
cdr3_nt: TGTGCCAACCCCTTCGTGAAGGGGCTTCAGCCCCAGCATTTT

clone_size: few
j_call: TRBJ2-1
v_call: TRBV14
d_call: TRBD2
cdr3_aa: CASSQAIAGGNYNEQFF
cdr3_nt: TGTGCCAGCAGCCAAGCAATAGCGGGGGGGAACTACAATGAGCAGTTCTTC

clone_size: few
j_call: TRBJ2-2
v_call: TRBV14
d_call: TRBD1
cdr3_aa: CASSQRPGGTGELFF
cdr3_nt: TGTGCCAGCAGCCAACGTCCAGGGGGCACCGGGGAGCTGTTTTTT

clone_size: .
j_call: TRBJ2-5
v_call: TRBV6-6
d_call: .
cdr3_aa: CASSPDGATNNEQYF
cdr3_nt: TGTGCCAGCAGCCCCGACGGGGCCACCAACAATGAGCAGTACTTC

clone_size: .
j_call: TRBJ2-7
v_call: TRBV20-1
d_call: .
cdr3_aa: CSARRRIYEQYF
cdr3_nt: TGCAGTGCTAGGCGGAGAATATACGAGCAGTACTTC

clone_size: few
j_call: TRBJ2-1
v_call: TRBV20-1
d_call: .
cdr3_aa: CSARKSGTPYNEQFF
cdr3_nt: TGCAGTGCTAGAAAATCCGGGACACCTTACAATGAGCAGTTCTTC

clone_size: .
j_call: TRBJ2-3
v_call: TRBV20-1
d_call: TRBD2
cdr3_aa: CSATLRTSGRIMDTQYF
cdr3_nt: TGCAGTGCTACCCTCCGGACTAGCGGTCGAATAATGGATACGCAGTATTTT

clone_size: .
j_call: TRBJ2-2
v_call: TRBV6-5
d_call: .
cdr3_aa: CASSRYSGELFF
cdr3_nt: TGTGCCAGCAGCCGCTATTCCGGGGAGCTGTTTTTT

clone_size: .
j_call: TRBJ2-1
v_call: TRBV29-1
d_call: TRBD2
cdr3_aa: CSVPTSNNLDNEQFF
cdr3_nt: TGCAGCGTCCCGACTAGCAATAACCTTGACAATGAGCAGTTCTTC

clone_size: .
j_call: TRBJ1-1
v_call: TRBV20-1
d_call: .
cdr3_aa: CSASFPIGDTEAFF
cdr3_nt: TGCAGTGCTAGCTTCCCTATAGGCGACACTGAAGCTTTCTTT

clone_size: .
j_call: TRBJ2-5
v_call: TRBV20-1
d_call: TRBD2
cdr3_aa: CSAGRTGREETQYF
cdr3_nt: TGCAGTGCTGGTAGGACGGGGAGGGAAGAGACCCAGTACTTC

clone_size: .
j_call: TRBJ2-1
v_call: TRBV2
d_call: TRBD1
cdr3_aa: CASSEPSGQGLNEQFF
cdr3_nt: TGTGCCAGCAGTGAACCGTCCGGACAGGGGTTGAATGAGCAGTTCTTC

clone_size: few
j_call: TRBJ2-3
v_call: TRBV7-6
d_call: .
cdr3_aa: CASSLAPPPDTQYF
cdr3_nt: TGTGCCAGCAGCTTAGCCCCCCCCCCAGATACGCAGTATTTT

clone_size: .
j_call: TRBJ1-1
v_call: TRBV4-3
d_call: .
cdr3_aa: CASSQDHRRVSDTEAFF
cdr3_nt: TGCGCCAGCAGCCAAGACCATCGGAGGGTATCGGACACTGAAGCTTTCTTT

clone_size: few
j_call: TRBJ2-1
v_call: TRBV7-9
d_call: TRBD2
cdr3_aa: CASSSSGDYNEQFF
cdr3_nt: TGTGCCAGCAGCTCGAGCGGGGACTACAATGAGCAGTTCTTC

clone_size: .
j_call: TRBJ2-7
v_call: TRBV12-3/TRBV12-4
d_call: .
cdr3_aa: CVSSLGGDTSYEQYF
cdr3_nt: TGTGTCAGCAGCCTAGGGGGGGACACCTCCTACGAGCAGTACTTC

clone_size: few
j_call: TRBJ2-5
v_call: TRBV18
d_call: TRBD2
cdr3_aa: CASSRTRTSFGETQYF
cdr3_nt: TGTGCCAGCTCACGTACTCGGACTAGTTTTGGAGAGACCCAGTACTTC

clone_size: .
j_call: TRBJ1-6
v_call: TRBV12-3/TRBV12-4
d_call: .
cdr3_aa: CASRSTTRVYGSPLHF
cdr3_nt: TGTGCCAGCAGATCAACCACCAGGGTTTATGGATCACCCCTCCACTTT

clone_size: few
j_call: TRBJ1-1
v_call: TRBV5-1
d_call: TRBD1
cdr3_aa: CASSRGTGATEAFF
cdr3_nt: TGCGCCAGCAGCCGCGGGACAGGGGCCACTGAAGCTTTCTTT

clone_size: .
j_call: TRBJ1-6
v_call: TRBV5-1
d_call: .
cdr3_aa: CASSFGQFRLNSPLHF
cdr3_nt: TGCGCCAGCAGCTTCGGACAGTTTCGTCTAAATTCACCCCTCCACTTT

clone_size: .
j_call: TRBJ2-2
v_call: TRBV9
d_call: .
cdr3_aa: CASSVAGKTGELFF
cdr3_nt: TGTGCCAGCAGCGTAGCTGGCAAGACCGGGGAGCTGTTTTTT

clone_size: few
j_call: TRBJ1-1
v_call: TRBV12-3/TRBV12-4
d_call: .
cdr3_aa: CASSLAMAEAFF
cdr3_nt: TGTGCCAGCAGCCTCGCGATGGCCGAAGCTTTCTTT

clone_size: .
j_call: TRBJ2-7
v_call: TRBV6-6
d_call: .
cdr3_aa: CASSYMDEQYF
cdr3_nt: TGTGCCAGCAGTTACATGGACGAGCAGTACTTC

clone_size: .
j_call: TRBJ2-7
v_call: TRBV4-3
d_call: .
cdr3_aa: CASSQEVSGYNEQYF
cdr3_nt: TGCGCCAGCAGCCAAGAAGTTAGCGGTTACAATGAGCAGTACTTC

clone_size: .
j_call: TRBJ2-3
v_call: TRBV12-3/TRBV12-4
d_call: .
cdr3_aa: CASSGLGFTDTQYF
cdr3_nt: TGTGCCAGCAGCGGTCTGGGGTTCACAGATACGCAGTATTTT

clone_size: .
j_call: TRBJ1-4
v_call: TRBV5-6
d_call: .
cdr3_aa: CASSLDGSATNEKLFF
cdr3_nt: TGTGCCAGCAGCTTGGATGGATCGGCAACTAATGAAAAACTGTTTTTT

clone_size: .
j_call: TRBJ2-3
v_call: TRBV20-1
d_call: TRBD1
cdr3_aa: CSATDRALATDTQYF
cdr3_nt: TGCAGTGCTACGGACAGGGCCCTCGCAACAGATACGCAGTATTTT

clone_size: few
j_call: TRBJ1-2
v_call: TRBV20-1
d_call: .
cdr3_aa: CSARGRQDYYGYTF
cdr3_nt: TGCAGTGCCCGAGGGCGACAGGACTACTATGGCTACACCTTC

clone_size: .
j_call: TRBJ1-1
v_call: TRBV12-3/TRBV12-4
d_call: .
cdr3_aa: CASTPPGGSGTEAFF
cdr3_nt: TGTGCCAGCACCCCCCCAGGAGGGAGTGGGACTGAAGCTTTCTTT

clone_size: .
j_call: TRBJ1-5
v_call: TRBV6-2/TRBV6-3
d_call: TRBD1
cdr3_aa: CASSYTNRGRGNQPQHF
cdr3_nt: TGTGCCAGTAGTTACACCAACAGGGGGAGGGGCAATCAGCCCCAGCATTTT

clone_size: many
j_call: TRBJ2-7
v_call: TRBV7-2
d_call: .
cdr3_aa: CASSFVTYEQYF
cdr3_nt: TGTGCCAGCAGCTTTGTTACCTACGAGCAGTACTTC

clone_size: .
j_call: TRBJ2-3
v_call: TRBV20-1
d_call: .
cdr3_aa: CSATGVSLTDTQYF
cdr3_nt: TGCAGTGCCACGGGGGTTTCCCTCACAGATACGCAGTATTTT

clone_size: few
j_call: TRBJ2-3
v_call: TRBV9
d_call: .
cdr3_aa: CASSFKKGGEDTQYF
cdr3_nt: TGTGCCAGCAGCTTTAAGAAGGGGGGGGAAGATACGCAGTATTTT

clone_size: .
j_call: TRBJ2-5
v_call: TRBV7-9
d_call: .
cdr3_aa: CASSLADLYF
cdr3_nt: TGTGCCAGCAGCTTAGCGGACCTGTACTTC

clone_size: .
j_call: TRBJ2-7
v_call: TRBV20-1
d_call: .
cdr3_aa: CSAAPGSPYEQYF
cdr3_nt: TGCAGTGCGGCCCCTGGGTCTCCTTACGAGCAGTACTTC

clone_size: once
j_call: TRBJ1-2
v_call: TRBV6-1
d_call: .
cdr3_aa: CASSEVANCGYTF
cdr3_nt: TGTGCCAGCAGTGAAGTAGCTAACTGTGGCTACACCTTC

clone_size: once
j_call: TRBJ2-5
v_call: TRBV21-1
d_call: .
cdr3_aa: CASSKELFSLGQETQYF
cdr3_nt: TGTGCCAGCAGCAAAGAGTTGTTTTCCCTCGGACAAGAGACCCAGTACTTC

clone_size: .
j_call: TRBJ2-7
v_call: TRBV4-2
d_call: .
cdr3_aa: CASTSAGTSEQYF
cdr3_nt: TGTGCCAGCACTTCTGCAGGAACTTCCGAGCAGTACTTC